The next 6 T cell receptor beta chains were all read from a single sample in a study of T cell responses to AZD1222 COVID-19 vaccine (TCRdb year 2021). Preparation of the library involved the immunoSEQ multiplex PCR assay. TCRdb holds this immuneACCESS table with in-frame rearrangements only. Some clones are missing; in checked studies, unresolved V genes explain under half, and the rest has no known cause. A total of 150,000 to 200,000 clones appear in this sample, 85% to 95% of them only once. The ten top clones hold roughly 1.3% of the sample. The time point label here, explained by the study, means: baseline before first vaccination. This specimen was peripheral blood, taken on day 0 of AZD1222 vaccination. The receptor source for this set is an adult in good health.

The rearrangement links TRBV7-3 to TRBJ1-1; D not certain. The CDR3 runs 13 residues. The V gene lost 8 bases and the J gene lost 1 base, with 11 bases spanning the gap. Germline V gives CDR1 SGHTA, CDR2 FQGTGA. The CDR3 DNA follows: TGTGCCAGCCAAGGCGCCCCGAACACTGAAGCTTTCTTT. This encodes CASQGAPNTEAFF.

The gene calls are TRBV11-2 and TRBJ1-6; no definite D call. The ends were cut back, 5 bases at V and 13 bases at J, with 12 bases in the middle. Germline-derived CDR1 and CDR2 are SGHAT and FQNNGV. The CDR3 contains 12 residues. CDR3: CASSPYGGPLHF. The CDR3 coding sequence is TGTGCCAGCAGCCCCTATGGCGGGCCCCTCCACTTT.

The CDR3 protein is CASSGLWAYEQYF. The DNA of the CDR3 is TGTGCCAGCAGCGGACTTTGGGCCTACGAGCAGTACTTC. The chain carries TRBV2 and TRBJ2-7; perhaps TRBD2 as D (5 bases). This CDR3 has 13 residues. Germline-derived CDR1 and CDR2 are SNHLY and FYNNEI. V dropped 6 bases and J dropped 2 bases, with 11 bases sitting between them.

The chain links TRBV15 to TRBJ2-7; D is perhaps TRBD1 or TRBD2 (5 bases each). Germline CDR1 LNHNV, CDR2 YYDKDF (reference sequence). Between the trimmed V and J ends, which lost 0 bases and 7 bases, there was a span of 10 bases. This CDR3 comprises 13 residues. The CDR3 nucleotides are TGTGCCACCAGCAGAGATACGGGGCGGGAGCAGTACTTC. It is translated as CATSRDTGREQYF.

This chain joins TRBV5-4 and TRBJ1-2; TRBD1 agrees at 10 bases. This CDR3 contains 16 residues. From germline, CDR1 is SGHNT and CDR2 YYREEE (reference sequence). V was clipped by 0 bases and J by 2 bases; unmatched bases: 4. For the CDR3, the DNA is TGTGCCAGCAGCTTGGGAAGGACAGGGGGAAACTATGGCTACACCTTC. Translation: CASSLGRTGGNYGYTF.

The chain links TRBV7-2 to TRBJ2-3, with 11 bases matching TRBD2. The CDR3 runs 15 residues. The ends lost 5 bases at V and 2 bases at J; junction bases unmatched: 3. Germline loops: CDR1 SGHTA, CDR2 FQGNSA. DNA of the CDR3: TGTGCCAGCAGCCTGACTAGCGGGAACACAGATACGCAGTATTTT. Protein product: CASSLTSGNTDTQYF.